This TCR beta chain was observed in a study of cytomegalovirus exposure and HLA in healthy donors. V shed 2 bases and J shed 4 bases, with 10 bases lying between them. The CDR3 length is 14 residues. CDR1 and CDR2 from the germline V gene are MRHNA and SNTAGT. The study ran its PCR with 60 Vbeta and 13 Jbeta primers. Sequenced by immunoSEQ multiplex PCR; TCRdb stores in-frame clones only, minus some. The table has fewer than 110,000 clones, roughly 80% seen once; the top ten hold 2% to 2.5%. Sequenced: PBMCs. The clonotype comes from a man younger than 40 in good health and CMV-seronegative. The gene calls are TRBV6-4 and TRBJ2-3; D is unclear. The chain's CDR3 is CASSDGSSSDTQYF. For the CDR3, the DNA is TGTGCCAGCAGTGACGGCTCGTCCTCAGATACGCAGTATTTT.